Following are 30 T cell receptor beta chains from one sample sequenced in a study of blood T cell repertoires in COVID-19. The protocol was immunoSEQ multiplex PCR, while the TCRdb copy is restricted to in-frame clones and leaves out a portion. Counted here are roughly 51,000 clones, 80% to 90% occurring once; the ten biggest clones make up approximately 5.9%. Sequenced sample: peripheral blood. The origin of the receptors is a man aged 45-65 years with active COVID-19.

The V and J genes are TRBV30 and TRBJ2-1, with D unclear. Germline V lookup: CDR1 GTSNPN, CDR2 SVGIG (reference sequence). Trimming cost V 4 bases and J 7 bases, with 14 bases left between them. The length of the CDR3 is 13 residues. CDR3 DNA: TGTGCCTGGACGTCTACTAATGGGAATGAGCAGTTCTTC. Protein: CAWTSTNGNEQFF.

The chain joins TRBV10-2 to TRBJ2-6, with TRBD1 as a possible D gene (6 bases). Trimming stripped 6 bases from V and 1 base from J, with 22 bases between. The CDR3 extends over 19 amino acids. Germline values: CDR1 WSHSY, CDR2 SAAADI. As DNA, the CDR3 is TGCGCCAGCAGCAGCTTACAGGGCCTTTTCTTATCTGGGGCCAACGTCCTGACTTTC. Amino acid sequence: CASSSLQGLFLSGANVLTF.

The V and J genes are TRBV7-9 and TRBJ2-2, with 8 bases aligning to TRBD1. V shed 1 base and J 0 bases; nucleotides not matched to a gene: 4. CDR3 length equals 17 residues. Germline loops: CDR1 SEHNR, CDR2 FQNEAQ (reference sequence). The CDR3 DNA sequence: TGTGCCAGCAGCTTAGGCGGCAGGGGGCCGAACACCGGGGAGCTGTTTTTT. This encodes CASSLGGRGPNTGELFF.

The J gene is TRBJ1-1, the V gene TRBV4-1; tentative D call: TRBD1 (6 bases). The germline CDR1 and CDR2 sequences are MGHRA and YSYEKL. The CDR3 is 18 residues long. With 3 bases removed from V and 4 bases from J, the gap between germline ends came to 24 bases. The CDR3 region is CASSHGGPRVRAGTEAFF. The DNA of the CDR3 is TGCGCCAGCAGCCATGGGGGCCCGAGGGTGCGTGCGGGCACTGAAGCTTTCTTT.

CDR3 residues: CASSEGYGRSVPYGYTF. The CDR3 coding sequence is TGTGCCAGCAGTGAAGGGTACGGTCGAAGTGTGCCGTATGGCTACACCTTC. The chain couples TRBV6-1 to TRBJ1-2, with no clear D. In germline, CDR1 is MNHNS, CDR2 SASEGT. CDR3 length equals 17 residues. V lost 1 base and J 5 bases, leaving 20 bases between the germline ends.

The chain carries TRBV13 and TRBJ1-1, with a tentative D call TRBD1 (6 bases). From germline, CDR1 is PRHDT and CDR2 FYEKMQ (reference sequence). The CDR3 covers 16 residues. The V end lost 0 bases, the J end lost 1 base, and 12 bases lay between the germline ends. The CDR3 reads CASSLGLTGQNTEAFF. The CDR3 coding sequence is TGTGCCAGCAGCTTAGGCCTGACAGGTCAGAACACTGAAGCTTTCTTT.

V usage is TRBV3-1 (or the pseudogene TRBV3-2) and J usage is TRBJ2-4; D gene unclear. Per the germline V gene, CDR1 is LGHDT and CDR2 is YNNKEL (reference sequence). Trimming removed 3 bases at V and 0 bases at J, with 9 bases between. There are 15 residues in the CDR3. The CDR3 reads CASSQGFLAKNIQYF. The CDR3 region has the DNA TGTGCCAGCAGCCAGGGCTTTCTAGCCAAAAACATTCAGTACTTC.

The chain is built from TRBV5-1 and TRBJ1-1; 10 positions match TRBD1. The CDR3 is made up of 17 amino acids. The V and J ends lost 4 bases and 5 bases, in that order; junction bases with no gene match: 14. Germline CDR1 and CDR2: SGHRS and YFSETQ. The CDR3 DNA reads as TGCGCCAGCAGCCAGGGCGGGACAGGGGTCATTGGGACTGAAGCTTTCTTT. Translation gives CASSQGGTGVIGTEAFF.

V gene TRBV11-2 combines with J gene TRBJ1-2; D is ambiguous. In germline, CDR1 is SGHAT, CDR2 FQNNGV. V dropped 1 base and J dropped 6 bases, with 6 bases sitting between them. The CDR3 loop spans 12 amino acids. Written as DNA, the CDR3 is TGTGCCAGCAGCTTAGTGCCAGATGGCTACACCTTC. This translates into CASSLVPDGYTF. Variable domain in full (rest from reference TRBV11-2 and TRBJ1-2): EAGVAQSPRYKIIEKRQSVAFWCNPISGHATLYWYQQILGQGPKLLIQFQNNGVVDDSQLPKDRFSAERLKGVDSTLKIQPAKLEDSAVYLCASSLVPDGYTFGSGTRLTVV.

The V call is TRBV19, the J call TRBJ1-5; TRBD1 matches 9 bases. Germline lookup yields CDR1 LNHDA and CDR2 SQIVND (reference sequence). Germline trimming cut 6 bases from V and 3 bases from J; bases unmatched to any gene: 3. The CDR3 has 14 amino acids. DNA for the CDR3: TGTGCCAGTAGGGGACAGGGTCCCAATCAGCCCCAGCATTTT. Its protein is CASRGQGPNQPQHF.

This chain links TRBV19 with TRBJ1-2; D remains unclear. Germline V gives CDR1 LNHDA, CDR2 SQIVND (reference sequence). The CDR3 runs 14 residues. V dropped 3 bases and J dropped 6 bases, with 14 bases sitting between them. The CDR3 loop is CASSIRNTEHGYTF. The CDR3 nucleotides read TGTGCCAGTAGTATCAGGAACACGGAACATGGCTACACCTTC. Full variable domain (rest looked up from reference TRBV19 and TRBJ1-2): DGGITQSPKYLFRKEGQNVTLSCEQNLNHDAMYWYRQDPGQGLRLIYYSQIVNDFQKGDIAEGYSVSREKKESFPLTVTSAQKNPTAFYLCASSIRNTEHGYTFGSGTRLTVV.

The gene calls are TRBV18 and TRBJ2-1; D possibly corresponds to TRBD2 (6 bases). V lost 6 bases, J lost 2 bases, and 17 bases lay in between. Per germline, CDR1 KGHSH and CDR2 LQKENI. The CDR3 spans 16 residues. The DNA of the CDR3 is TGTGCCAGCTCCTTTACCGGGACTCAAACCTACAATGAGCAGTTCTTC. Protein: CASSFTGTQTYNEQFF.

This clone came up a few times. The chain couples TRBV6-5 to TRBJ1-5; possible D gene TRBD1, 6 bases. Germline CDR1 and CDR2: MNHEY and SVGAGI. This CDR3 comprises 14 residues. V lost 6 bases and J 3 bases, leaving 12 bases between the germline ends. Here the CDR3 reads CASSLEGVNQPQHF. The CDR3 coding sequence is TGTGCCAGCAGCCTAGAGGGGGTCAATCAGCCCCAGCATTTT.

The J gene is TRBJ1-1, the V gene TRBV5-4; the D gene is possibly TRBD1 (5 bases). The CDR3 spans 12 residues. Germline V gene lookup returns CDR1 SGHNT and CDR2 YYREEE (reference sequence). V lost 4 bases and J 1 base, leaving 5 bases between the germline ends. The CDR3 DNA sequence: TGTGCCAGCAGCAGGGGGAACACTGAAGCTTTCTTT. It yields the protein CASSRGNTEAFF.

The CDR3 bases are TGTGCCAGCAGTTTTAGGGGACAGGGTGGTAGTACGCAGTATTTT. Residues: CASSFRGQGGSTQYF. V usage is TRBV27 and J usage is TRBJ2-3; 9 nucleotides agree with TRBD1. The CDR3 has 15 residues. The J segment lost 8 bases and the V segment lost 3 bases, leaving 9 bases of the junction unmatched. Germline loops: CDR1 MNHEY, CDR2 SMNVEV (reference sequence).

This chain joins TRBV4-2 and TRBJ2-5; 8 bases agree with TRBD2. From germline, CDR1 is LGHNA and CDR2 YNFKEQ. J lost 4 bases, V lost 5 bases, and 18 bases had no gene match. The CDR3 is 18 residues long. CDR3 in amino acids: CASSSGEEGLGALETQYF. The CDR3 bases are TGTGCCAGCAGCTCAGGCGAGGAGGGACTAGGGGCTTTAGAGACCCAGTACTTC.

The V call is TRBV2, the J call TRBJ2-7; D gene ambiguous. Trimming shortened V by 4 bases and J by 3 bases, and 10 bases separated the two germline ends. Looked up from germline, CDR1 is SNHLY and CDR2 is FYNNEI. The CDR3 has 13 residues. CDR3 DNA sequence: TGTGCCAGCAGTGCGGTCAGCGTCTACGAGCAGTACTTC. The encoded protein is CASSAVSVYEQYF.

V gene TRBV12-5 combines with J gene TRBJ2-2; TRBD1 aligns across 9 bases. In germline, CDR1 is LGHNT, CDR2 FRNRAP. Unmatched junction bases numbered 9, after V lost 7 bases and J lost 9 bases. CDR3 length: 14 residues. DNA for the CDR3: TGTGCTAGTGAATTGACAACAGGGGGCAGGGAGCTGTTTTTT. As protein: CASELTTGGRELFF.

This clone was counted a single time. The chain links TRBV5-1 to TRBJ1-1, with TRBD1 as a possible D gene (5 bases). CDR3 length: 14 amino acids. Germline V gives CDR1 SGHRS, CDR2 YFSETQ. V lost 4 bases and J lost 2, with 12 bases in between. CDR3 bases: TGCGCCAGCAGCCAAGACAGACCTAACACTGAAGCTTTCTTT. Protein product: CASSQDRPNTEAFF.

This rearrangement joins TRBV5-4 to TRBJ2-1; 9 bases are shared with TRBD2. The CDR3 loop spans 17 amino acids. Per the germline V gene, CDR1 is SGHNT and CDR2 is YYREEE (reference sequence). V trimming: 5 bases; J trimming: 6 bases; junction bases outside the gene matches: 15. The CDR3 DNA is TGTGCCAGCAGTCCCGCTAGGGCGGGGGGGCTAGGCAATGAGCAGTTCTTC. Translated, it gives CASSPARAGGLGNEQFF.

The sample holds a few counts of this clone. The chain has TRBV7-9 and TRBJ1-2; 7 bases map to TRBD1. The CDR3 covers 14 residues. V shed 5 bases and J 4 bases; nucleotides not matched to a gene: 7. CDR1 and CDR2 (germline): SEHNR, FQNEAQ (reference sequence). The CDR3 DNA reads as TGTGCCAGCAGCCGCCAGGGGGGAGGCTATGGCTACACCTTC. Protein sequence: CASSRQGGGYGYTF. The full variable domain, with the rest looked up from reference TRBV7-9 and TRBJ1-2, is DTGVSQNPRHKITKRGQNVTFRCDPISEHNRLYWYRQTLGQGPEFLTYFQNEAQLEKSRLLSDRFSAERPKGSFSTLEIQRTEQGDSAMYLCASSRQGGGYGYTFGSGTRLTVV.

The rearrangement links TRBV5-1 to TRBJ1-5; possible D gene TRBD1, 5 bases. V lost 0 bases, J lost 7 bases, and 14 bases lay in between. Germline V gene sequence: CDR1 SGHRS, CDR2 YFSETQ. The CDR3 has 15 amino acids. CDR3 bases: TGCGCCAGCAGCTTGGATTCGGGGGGAGACCAGCCCCAGCATTTT. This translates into CASSLDSGGDQPQHF.

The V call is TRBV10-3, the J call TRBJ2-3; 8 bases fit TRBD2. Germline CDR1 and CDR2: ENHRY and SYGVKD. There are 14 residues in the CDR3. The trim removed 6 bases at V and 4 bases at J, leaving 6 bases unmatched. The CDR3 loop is CAIRAAGGSDTQYF. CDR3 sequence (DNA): TGTGCCATCAGGGCGGCGGGGGGCTCAGATACGCAGTATTTT.

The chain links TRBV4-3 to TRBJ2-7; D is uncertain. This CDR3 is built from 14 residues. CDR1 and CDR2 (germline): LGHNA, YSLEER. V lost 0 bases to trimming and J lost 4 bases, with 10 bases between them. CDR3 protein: CASSQDRGQYEQYF. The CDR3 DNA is TGCGCCAGCAGCCAAGATCGAGGTCAGTACGAGCAGTACTTC.

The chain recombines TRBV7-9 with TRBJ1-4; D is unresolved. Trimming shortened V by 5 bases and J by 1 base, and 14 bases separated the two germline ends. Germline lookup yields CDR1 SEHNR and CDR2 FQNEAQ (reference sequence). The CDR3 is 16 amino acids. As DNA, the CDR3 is TGTGCCAGCAGCCCCCGTCTTGAGGGAACTAATGAAAAACTGTTTTTT. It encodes CASSPRLEGTNEKLFF.

The chain's CDR3 is CASSVGRGPQPQHF. Written as DNA, the CDR3 is TGTGCCAGCAGCGTGGGCAGGGGTCCTCAGCCCCAGCATTTT. This chain connects TRBV9 to TRBJ1-5, with D perhaps matching TRBD1 (6 bases). The CDR3 covers 14 residues. The V gene's germline CDR1 is SGDLS and CDR2 YYNGEE. The V gene lost 2 bases and the J gene lost 6 bases, with 12 bases spanning the gap.

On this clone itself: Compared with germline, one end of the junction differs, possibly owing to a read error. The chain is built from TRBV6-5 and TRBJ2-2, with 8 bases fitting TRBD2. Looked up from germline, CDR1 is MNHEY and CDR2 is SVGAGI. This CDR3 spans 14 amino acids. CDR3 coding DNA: TGTGCCAGCAGGTACTCGCGGGGGGCAGGGGAGCTGTTTTTT. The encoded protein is CASRYSRGAGELFF.

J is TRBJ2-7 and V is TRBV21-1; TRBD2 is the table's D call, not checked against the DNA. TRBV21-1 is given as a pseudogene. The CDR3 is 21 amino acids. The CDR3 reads CASSKEQAGRCLAAPNYEQYF. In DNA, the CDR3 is TGTGCCAGCAGCAAAGAGCAAGCGGGCCGATGTTTAGCGGCTCCGAACTACGAGCAGTACTTC.

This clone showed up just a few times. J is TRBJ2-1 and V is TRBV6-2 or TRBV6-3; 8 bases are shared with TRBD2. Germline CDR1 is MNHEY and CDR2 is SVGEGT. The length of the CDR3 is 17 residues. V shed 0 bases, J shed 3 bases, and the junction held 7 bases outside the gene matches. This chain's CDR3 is CASSYSKGGGNYNEQFF. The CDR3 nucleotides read TGTGCCAGCAGTTACTCGAAAGGCGGGGGGAACTACAATGAGCAGTTCTTC.

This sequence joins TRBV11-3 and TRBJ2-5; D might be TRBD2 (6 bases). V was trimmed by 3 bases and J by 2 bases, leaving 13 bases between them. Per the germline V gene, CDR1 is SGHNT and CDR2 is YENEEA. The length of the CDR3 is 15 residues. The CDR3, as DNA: TGTGCCAGCAGCTTCGGAGGGCGAGGACAAGAGACCCAGTACTTC. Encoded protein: CASSFGGRGQETQYF.